The clone carrying this TCR beta chain came up a few times. The antigen is unknown. The sample belongs to a study of blood T cells in healthy people across ages. V shed 4 bases and J 8 bases; nucleotides not matched to a gene: 4. The CDR3 is made up of 13 amino acids. Germline CDR1 is ENHRY and CDR2 is SYGVKD. A sample-barcoded 5' primer and a J-beta primer mix were used in a second PCR of about 6 to 11 cycles. Each CDR3 protein gets one entry after TCRdb re-called the 5' RACE reads with MiXCR. The sample holds hundreds of thousands of distinct CDR3 sequences, roughly 20% seen once. Study-wide findings and caveats: It was the long-lived donors that had more naive CD4+ cells and higher diversity than aged donors.

Per-sample yields of isolated PBMCs were at least 6 million. The clonotype comes from a man in his sixties or seventies in good health. The sequencing sample was made of blood. V is TRBV10-3 and J is TRBJ2-1; 8 bases are a match to TRBD1. The CDR3 sequence: CAISGDRGHEQFF. The CDR3 DNA follows: TGTGCCATCAGTGGAGACAGGGGCCATGAGCAGTTCTTC.